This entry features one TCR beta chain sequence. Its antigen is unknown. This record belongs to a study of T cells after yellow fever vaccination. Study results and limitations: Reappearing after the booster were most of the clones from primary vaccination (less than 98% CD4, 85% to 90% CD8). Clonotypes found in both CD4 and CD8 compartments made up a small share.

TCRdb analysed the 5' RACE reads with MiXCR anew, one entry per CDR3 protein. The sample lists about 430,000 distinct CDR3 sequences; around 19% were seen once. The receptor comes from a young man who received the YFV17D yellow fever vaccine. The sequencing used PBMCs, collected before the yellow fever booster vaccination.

Here the CDR3 reads CASGTSGYNEQFF. The CDR3, as DNA: TGCGCCAGCGGCACTAGCGGGTACAATGAGCAGTTCTTC. This chain uses TRBV5-1 with TRBJ2-1; 9 nucleotides align to TRBD2. Losses at the gene ends were 7 bases for V and 4 bases for J; bases not matched to a gene: 3. This CDR3 has 13 residues. In germline, CDR1 is SGHRS, CDR2 YFSETQ.